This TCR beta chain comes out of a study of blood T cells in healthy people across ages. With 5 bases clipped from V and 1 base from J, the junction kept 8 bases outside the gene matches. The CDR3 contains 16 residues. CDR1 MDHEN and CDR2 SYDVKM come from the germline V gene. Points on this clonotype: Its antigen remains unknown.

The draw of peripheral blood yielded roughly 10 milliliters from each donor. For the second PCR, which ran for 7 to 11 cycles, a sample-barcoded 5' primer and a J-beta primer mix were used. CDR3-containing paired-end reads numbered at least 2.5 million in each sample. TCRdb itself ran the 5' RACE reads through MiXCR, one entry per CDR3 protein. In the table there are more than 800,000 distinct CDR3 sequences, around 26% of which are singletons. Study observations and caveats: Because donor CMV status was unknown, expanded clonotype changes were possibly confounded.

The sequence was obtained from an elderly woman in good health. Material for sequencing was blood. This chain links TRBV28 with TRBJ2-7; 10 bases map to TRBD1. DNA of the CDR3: TGTGCCAGCAGTCTTGGACCGGGACAGGGGTCCTACGAGCAGTACTTC. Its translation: CASSLGPGQGSYEQYF.